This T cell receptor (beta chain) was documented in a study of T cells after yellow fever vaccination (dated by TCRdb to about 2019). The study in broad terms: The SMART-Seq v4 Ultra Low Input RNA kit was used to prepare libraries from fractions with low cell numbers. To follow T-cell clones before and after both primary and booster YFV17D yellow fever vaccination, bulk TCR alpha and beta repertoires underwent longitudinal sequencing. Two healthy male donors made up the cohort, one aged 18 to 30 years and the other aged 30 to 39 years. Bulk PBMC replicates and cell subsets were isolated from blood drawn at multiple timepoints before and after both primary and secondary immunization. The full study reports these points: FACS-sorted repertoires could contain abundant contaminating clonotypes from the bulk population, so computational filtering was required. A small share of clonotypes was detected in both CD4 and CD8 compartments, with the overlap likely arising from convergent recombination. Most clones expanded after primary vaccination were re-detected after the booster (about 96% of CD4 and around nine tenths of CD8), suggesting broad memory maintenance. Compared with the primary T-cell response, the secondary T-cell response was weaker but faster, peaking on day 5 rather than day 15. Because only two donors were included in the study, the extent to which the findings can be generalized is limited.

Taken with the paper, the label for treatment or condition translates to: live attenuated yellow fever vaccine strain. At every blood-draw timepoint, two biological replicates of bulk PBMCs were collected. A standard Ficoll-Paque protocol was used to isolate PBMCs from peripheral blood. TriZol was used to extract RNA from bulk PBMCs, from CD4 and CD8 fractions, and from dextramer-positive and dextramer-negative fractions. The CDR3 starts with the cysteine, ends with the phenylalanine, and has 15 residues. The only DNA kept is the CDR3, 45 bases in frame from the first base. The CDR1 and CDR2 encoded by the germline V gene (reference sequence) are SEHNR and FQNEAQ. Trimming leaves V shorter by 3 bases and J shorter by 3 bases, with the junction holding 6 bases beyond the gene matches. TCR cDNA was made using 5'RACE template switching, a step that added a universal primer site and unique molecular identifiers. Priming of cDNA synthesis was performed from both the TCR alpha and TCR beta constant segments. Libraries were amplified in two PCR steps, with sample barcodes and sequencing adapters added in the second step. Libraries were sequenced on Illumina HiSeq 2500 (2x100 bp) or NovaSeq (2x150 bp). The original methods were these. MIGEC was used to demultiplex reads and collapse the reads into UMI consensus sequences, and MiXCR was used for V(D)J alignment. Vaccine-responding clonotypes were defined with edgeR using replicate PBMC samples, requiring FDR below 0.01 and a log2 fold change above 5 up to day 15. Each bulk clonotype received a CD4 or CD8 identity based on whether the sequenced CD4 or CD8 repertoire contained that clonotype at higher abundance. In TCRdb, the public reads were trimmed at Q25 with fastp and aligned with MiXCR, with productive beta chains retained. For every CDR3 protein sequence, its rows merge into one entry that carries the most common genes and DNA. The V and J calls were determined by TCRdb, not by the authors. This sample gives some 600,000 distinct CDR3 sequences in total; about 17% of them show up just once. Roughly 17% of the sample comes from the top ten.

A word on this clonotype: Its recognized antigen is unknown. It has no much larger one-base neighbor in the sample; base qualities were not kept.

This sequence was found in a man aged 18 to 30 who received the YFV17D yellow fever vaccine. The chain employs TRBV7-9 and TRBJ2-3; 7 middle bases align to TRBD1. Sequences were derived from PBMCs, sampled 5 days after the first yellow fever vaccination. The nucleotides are TGTGCCAGCAGCTTCAAAGGGGGCGGGACAGATACGCAGTATTTT. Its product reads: CASSFKGGGTDTQYF.